This is a list of T cell receptor beta chains from one sample in a study of regulatory T cells in long-lasting Graves disease. TCRdb analysed the multiplex PCR reads with MiXCR anew, one entry per CDR3 protein. The repertoire consists of more than 300,000 distinct CDR3 sequences, with about 16% occurring once and the leading ten covering roughly 20%. Sample: peripheral blood mononuclear cells (PBMCs), taken at new diagnosis, from a patient treated with antithyroid drugs. Every receptor here comes from a female donor with Graves disease. The CDR3 runs from the conserved cysteine through the conserved F or W. The D gene is left open where the match is weak. For some rows the clone size is stated as once, few or many, or as a class when expanded; others skip it.

j_call v_call clone_size d_call cdr3_nt cdr3_aa
TRBJ2-3 TRBV7-6 NA TRBD1 TGTGCCAGCAGCTCACCCACCGGGACAGGGACCACAGATACGCAGTATTTT CASSSPTGTGTTDTQYF
TRBJ2-1 TRBV12-5 NA NA TGTGCTAGTGGTTTGGTATTGACCGGGACTCATACGTTCATGGAGCAGTTCTTC CASGLVLTGTHTFMEQFF
TRBJ2-2 TRBV20-1 many NA TGCAGTGCTAGAGATCGGAGTGGGGGGATCACCGGGGAGCTGTTTTTT CSARDRSGGITGELFF
TRBJ2-5 TRBV5-4 many TRBD2 TGTGCCAGCAGCTTGGTGACTAGCGGGAGCGGGACCCAGTACTTC CASSLVTSGSGTQYF
TRBJ2-6 TRBV29-1 many TRBD1 TGCAGCGTTGAAGCAGTGACAGGGTTAACTGGGGCCAACGTCCTGACTTTC CSVEAVTGLTGANVLTF
TRBJ1-1 TRBV30 many TRBD1 TGTGCCTGGAGGAGACAGGGGTGGACTGAAGCTTTCTTT CAWRRQGWTEAFF
TRBJ2-1 TRBV6-2/TRBV6-3 many NA TGTGCCAGCAGGAGCTCCTACAATGAGCAGTTCTTC CASRSSYNEQFF
TRBJ2-2 TRBV6-2/TRBV6-3 NA TRBD1 TGTGCCAGCAGTCAGGGGGACAGGGTGAACACCGGGGAGCTGTTTTTT CASSQGDRVNTGELFF
TRBJ2-1 TRBV3-1 NA TRBD2 TGTGCCAGCAGCCAAGGGGTAGCGGGATACAATGAGCAGTTCTTC CASSQGVAGYNEQFF
TRBJ2-1 TRBV20-1 many TRBD1 TGCAGTGCTCCTGGGACAGGCAGAATACCGAGCTCCTACAATGAGCAGTTCTTC CSAPGTGRIPSSYNEQFF
TRBJ2-5 TRBV18 many TRBD1 TGTGCCAGCTCAATCCGGGACAGGGGCCAAGAGACCCAGTACTTC CASSIRDRGQETQYF
TRBJ2-7 TRBV5-1 many TRBD2 TGCGCCAGCAGCTACGAGACTAGCGGGAGCTACGAGCAGTACTTC CASSYETSGSYEQYF
TRBJ2-1 TRBV5-6 NA TRBD2 TGTGCCAGCAGCCAAGAGCGGGGGCCGGGGTTCTTC CASSQERGPGFF
TRBJ2-3 TRBV5-1 many NA TGCGCCAGCAGCCCCGGGCTAGGGGCCCCAGATACGCAGTATTTT CASSPGLGAPDTQYF
TRBJ1-5 TRBV11-2 many NA TGTGCCAGCAGCTTAGGAGCCAGCAATCAGCCCCAGCATTTT CASSLGASNQPQHF
TRBJ2-1 TRBV27 many NA TGTGCCAGCAGTTCTGGGACCGCCGGGGTTGACAATGAGCAGTTCTTC CASSSGTAGVDNEQFF